A selection of T cell receptor beta chains follows, all from one sample in a study of cytomegalovirus exposure and HLA in healthy donors. Repertoires were generated with immunoSEQ multiplex PCR, while TCRdb's copy carries only in-frame clones and drops some. The sample lists over 100,000 clones, approximately 73% occurring once. The material sequenced was PBMCs. The receptor set was obtained from a man in his forties in good health and CMV-seronegative. Both conserved end residues are part of each CDR3. The D gene is left open where the match is weak. Size tells how often a clone was seen (once, few, many) or the class of an expanded clone, and some rows leave it out.

clone_size | j_call | d_call | v_call | cdr3_nt | cdr3_aa
- | TRBJ1-2 | TRBD1 | TRBV19 | TGTGCCAGTAGTATAGGGACAGGGGATTCTGGTGGCTACACCTTC | CASSIGTGDSGGYTF
- | TRBJ2-1 | TRBD2 | TRBV7-3 | TGTGCCAGCAGCCTAGGACTAGCGGGGGGTCGGACCTACAATGAGCAGTTCTTC | CASSLGLAGGRTYNEQFF
- | TRBJ2-7 | - | TRBV7-8 | TGTGCCAGCAGCCCGGTCCGGGAACACCTTTCCTACGAGCAGTACTTC | CASSPVREHLSYEQYF
- | TRBJ2-7 | TRBD1 | TRBV28 | TGTGCCAGCAGTTTTGGGACAGGGGGCTACGAGCAGTACTTC | CASSFGTGGYEQYF
once | TRBJ2-2 | TRBD1 | TRBV7-6 | TGTGCCAGCAGCAAACAGGGGATAACCGGGGAGCTGTTTTTT | CASSKQGITGELFF
- | TRBJ1-1 | - | TRBV4-1 | TGCGCCAGCAGGGCAGTGAACACTGAAGCTTTCTTT | CASRAVNTEAFF
- | TRBJ1-6 | - | TRBV7-2 | TGTGCCAGCAGCTTAGTTGGGGTCTCAGGGGACGATAATTCACCCCTCCACTTT | CASSLVGVSGDDNSPLHF
- | TRBJ2-7 | TRBD1 | TRBV2 | TGTGCCAGCAGTGATATTGGACAGGGATCCTACGAGCAGTACTTC | CASSDIGQGSYEQYF
- | TRBJ2-3 | TRBD2 | TRBV4-2 | TGTGCCAGCAGCCCAATCACTAGCGGGGGGCTCACAGATACGCAGTATTTT | CASSPITSGGLTDTQYF
few | TRBJ1-5 | - | TRBV27 | TGTGCCAGCAGTTCCAAAACAGGGATGGGTCAGCCCCAGCATTTT | CASSSKTGMGQPQHF
- | TRBJ2-2 | TRBD1 | TRBV19 | TGTGCCAGTAGTAGCACAGGGGTTGGCACCGGGGAGCTGTTTTTT | CASSSTGVGTGELFF
- | TRBJ2-1 | TRBD2 | TRBV10-3 | TGTGCCATCAGTGAGTCATTAGCGGGGGCCGGGAACAATGAGCAGTTCTTC | CAISESLAGAGNNEQFF
few | TRBJ2-7 | TRBD1 | TRBV7-9 | TGTGCCAGCAGCTTTCTGGACAGGGGAGTCTACGAGCAGTACTTC | CASSFLDRGVYEQYF
- | TRBJ1-5 | TRBD1 | TRBV4-3 | TGCGCCAGCAGCCAGGACAGGGGAAGCAATCAGCCCCAGCATTTT | CASSQDRGSNQPQHF
- | TRBJ2-3 | TRBD2 | TRBV7-3 | TGTGCCAGCAGCCCCGGACTAGCGGGAGCAAGAGATACGCAGTATTTT | CASSPGLAGARDTQYF
few | TRBJ2-7 | - | TRBV5-1 | TGCGCCAGCAGCTTGGGCACAGGCCACTACGAGCAGTACTTC | CASSLGTGHYEQYF
- | TRBJ2-3 | TRBD1 | TRBV18 | TGTGCCAGCTCACCCCAGGGGGCAAGCACAGATACGCAGTATTTT | CASSPQGASTDTQYF
- | TRBJ2-5 | TRBD1 | TRBV6-5 | TGTGCCAGCAGGGACAGGGTGTGGGAAGAGACCCAGTACTTC | CASRDRVWEETQYF
- | TRBJ1-6 | TRBD1 | TRBV7-9 | TGTGCCAGCAGCCCGAGGTTGGGACAGCATTCACCCCTCCACTTT | CASSPRLGQHSPLHF
- | TRBJ1-6 | - | TRBV18 | TGTGCCAGCTCATACGGGACAAACGTTCCCCTCCACTTT | CASSYGTNVPLHF
- | TRBJ1-1 | TRBD1 | TRBV27 | TGTGCCAGCAGTTTCACAGGGGGGCGTGAAGCTTTCTTT | CASSFTGGREAFF
- | TRBJ2-1 | TRBD1 | TRBV14 | TGTGCCAGCAGCCAGTGGGCAGGGGGTAATGAGCAGTTCTTC | CASSQWAGGNEQFF
- | TRBJ1-6 | - | TRBV4-3 | TGCGCCAGCAGCCAAGATCGTTCCCCCTATAATTCACCCCTCCACTTT | CASSQDRSPYNSPLHF
few | TRBJ1-4 | - | TRBV5-1 | TGCGCCAGCATGCAAACAGGGTTTACTAATGAAAAACTGTTTTTT | CASMQTGFTNEKLFF
- | TRBJ1-5 | - | TRBV15 | TGTGCCACCAGCAGAGATCTGAATCAGCCCCAGCATTTT | CATSRDLNQPQHF
- | TRBJ2-2 | TRBD2 | TRBV19 | TGTGCCAGTAGAAAGCCTAGCGGGTTCACCACCGGGGAGCTGTTTTTT | CASRKPSGFTTGELFF
- | TRBJ1-5 | TRBD1 | TRBV4-1 | TGCGCCAGCAGCCCCCAGGGGGGAAGCAATCAGCCCCAGCATTTT | CASSPQGGSNQPQHF
- | TRBJ2-7 | TRBD1 | TRBV4-1 | TGCGCCAGCAGCCAAGAGATGTGGTTACAGGGGAGCTACGAGCAGTACTTC | CASSQEMWLQGSYEQYF
- | TRBJ2-3 | TRBD2 | TRBV10-3 | TGTGCCATCACCCAAAGACTAGCGGGGGAGCACCCTAGCACAGATACGCAGTATTTT | CAITQRLAGEHPSTDTQYF
- | TRBJ2-6 | - | TRBV5-4 | TGTGCCAGCAGCTTGGCAGGGGCCAGCTCTGGGGCCAACGTCCTGACTTTC | CASSLAGASSGANVLTF
- | TRBJ2-5 | TRBD2 | TRBV19 | TGTGCCAGTAGTACCGGACTAGGCGGAGAGACCCAGTACTTC | CASSTGLGGETQYF
- | TRBJ2-3 | TRBD1 | TRBV6-5 | TGTGCCAGCAGCCGCGGGACAGGGGCAGATACGCAGTATTTT | CASSRGTGADTQYF
- | TRBJ2-7 | - | TRBV13 | TGTGCCAGCAGCCCGTATGAGGGCTACGAGCAGTACTTC | CASSPYEGYEQYF
- | TRBJ2-7 | - | TRBV12-5 | TGTGCTAGTGGTTTGGTCCGGGACTTCAAATACGAGCAGTACTTC | CASGLVRDFKYEQYF
- | TRBJ2-3 | - | TRBV10-3 | TGTGCCATCAGTGATTACAGGTCTAGCACAGATACGCAGTATTTT | CAISDYRSSTDTQYF
- | TRBJ2-3 | - | TRBV5-1 | TGCGCCAGCAGCTTGACAGCAGATACGCAGTATTTT | CASSLTADTQYF
- | TRBJ2-3 | TRBD1 | TRBV7-2 | TGTGCCAGCAGCCGGCCGGGACAGAGCACAGATACGCAGTATTTT | CASSRPGQSTDTQYF